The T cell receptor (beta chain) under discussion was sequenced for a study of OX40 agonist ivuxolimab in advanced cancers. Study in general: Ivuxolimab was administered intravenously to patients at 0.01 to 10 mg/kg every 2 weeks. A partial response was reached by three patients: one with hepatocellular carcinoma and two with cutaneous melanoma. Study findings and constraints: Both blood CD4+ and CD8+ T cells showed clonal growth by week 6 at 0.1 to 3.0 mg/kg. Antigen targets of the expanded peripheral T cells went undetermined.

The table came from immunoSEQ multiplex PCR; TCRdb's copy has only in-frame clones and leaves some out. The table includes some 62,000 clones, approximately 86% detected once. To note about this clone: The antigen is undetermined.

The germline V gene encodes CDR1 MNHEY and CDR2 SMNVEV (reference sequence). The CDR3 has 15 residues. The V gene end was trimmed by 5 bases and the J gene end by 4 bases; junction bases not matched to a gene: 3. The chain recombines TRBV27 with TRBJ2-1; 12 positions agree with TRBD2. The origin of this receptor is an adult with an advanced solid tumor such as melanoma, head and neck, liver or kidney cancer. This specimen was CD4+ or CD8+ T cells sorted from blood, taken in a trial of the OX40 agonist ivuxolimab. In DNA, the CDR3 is TGTGCCAGCAGTCCAGGGACTAGCGGGTACAATGAGCAGTTCTTC. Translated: CASSPGTSGYNEQFF.